These 17 T cell receptor beta chains were sequenced from one sample in a study of T-cell memory formation after mild COVID-19. From the 5' RACE reads, TCRdb called clonotypes with MiXCR, one entry per CDR3 protein. The data hold 240,000 or so distinct CDR3 sequences, with 8% to 9.5% observed a single time. Sequencing was done on a sample of PBMCs or a T cell subset sorted from them (not recorded which). These receptors were taken from a man aged 18 to 30 who had mild COVID-19 (a few samples of this study predate the infection). Cell type and time point are not known.

In this sample, this clonotype turned up a few times. The chain has TRBV20-1 and TRBJ2-1; D possibly uses TRBD1 or TRBD2 (5 bases each). From germline, CDR1 is DFQATT and CDR2 SNEGSKA (reference sequence). Deletions cut 3 bases from V and 4 bases from J, with 19 bases between. CDR3 length: 16 residues. The CDR3 loop reads CSARDSSLGRYNEQFF. The CDR3 DNA follows: TGCAGTGCTAGGGACTCCTCTTTGGGGCGGTACAATGAGCAGTTCTTC.

There are many counts of this clonotype. This chain joins TRBV12-3 or TRBV12-4 and TRBJ2-1; 9 nucleotides line up with TRBD1. The CDR3 sequence is 15 residues long. The V segment lost 7 bases and the J segment 3 bases; nucleotides outside the gene matches: 7. CDR3 sequence: CASTNTGQGYNEQFF. DNA of the CDR3: TGTGCCAGCACTAACACGGGACAGGGCTACAATGAGCAGTTCTTC.

Here the CDR3 reads CASSGQGRDEQFF. Written as DNA, the CDR3 is TGCGCCAGCAGCGGACAGGGACGGGATGAGCAGTTCTTC. The V and J genes are TRBV5-1 and TRBJ2-1, with 8 bases that match TRBD1. Trimming at V came to 4 bases and at J to 8 bases, leaving 5 bases not matched to a gene. The CDR3 contains 13 residues. From germline, CDR1 is SGHRS and CDR2 YFSETQ.

This clonotype was seen ten or more times. Its ends do not fully match the called genes, so a read error is possible. The J gene is TRBJ2-1, the V gene TRBV12-3 or TRBV12-4, with TRBD1 matching 8 bases. This CDR3 contains 15 residues. The DNA for the CDR3 is TGTGCCAGCAGCCATAACCGGGGACAGGCGGGTCCGACGGTCTTC. Its protein is CASSHNRGQAGPTVF.

The chain combines TRBV4-1 with TRBJ1-4, with 8 positions matching TRBD1. The CDR3 contains 16 residues. V shed 3 bases and J 7 bases; nucleotides not matched to a gene: 10. The V gene's germline CDR1 is MGHRA and CDR2 YSYEKL. The CDR3 reads CASSQRGAGQAEKLFF. CDR3 bases: TGCGCCAGCAGCCAGAGGGGGGCGGGACAGGCTGAAAAACTGTTTTTT.

The chain joins TRBV5-6 to TRBJ2-5; D remains ambiguous. The germline CDR1 and CDR2 sequences are SGHDT and YYEEEE. The CDR3 extends over 14 amino acids. V lost 3 bases and J 1 base, leaving 10 bases between the germline ends. The CDR3 region is CASSSRSIQETQYF. The CDR3 nucleotides are TGTGCCAGCAGCTCAAGGTCAATCCAAGAGACCCAGTACTTC.

The CDR3 DNA reads as TGCGCCAGCAGCTTGAGCGTAACTGGCTCCAATGAGCAGTTCTTC. Residues: CASSLSVTGSNEQFF. This sequence joins TRBV5-1 and TRBJ2-1; D unresolved. The CDR3 loop spans 15 amino acids. Germline V gives CDR1 SGHRS, CDR2 YFSETQ. The V end lost 1 base, the J end lost 6 bases, and 14 bases lay between the germline ends.

The chain recombines TRBV5-1 with TRBJ1-5; the match to TRBD1 covers 8 bases. Germline assignment: CDR1 SGHRS and CDR2 YFSETQ. The CDR3 extends over 15 amino acids. V was pared by 3 bases and J by 5 bases, with 7 bases of the junction left unmatched. CDR3 sequence (DNA): TGCGCCAGCAGCTACCGGACAGGGAGAGATCAGCCCCAGCATTTT. It translates to CASSYRTGRDQPQHF.

This clonotype came up a few times. Germline is not matched at one junction end, which may reflect a read error. This chain uses TRBV7-9 with TRBJ1-1, with TRBD1 as a possible D gene (5 bases). This CDR3 has 16 amino acids. Germline V gives CDR1 SEHNR, CDR2 FQNEAQ (reference sequence). The CDR3 loop reads CASRLGTGRMNTEAFF. CDR3 coding DNA: TGTGCCAGCAGATTAGGGACCGGACGGATGAACACTGAAGCTTTCTTT.

This clonotype occurred many times. The rearrangement links TRBV5-6 to TRBJ2-3; D perhaps matches TRBD1 (6 bases). Trimming removed 4 bases from V and 7 bases from J, with 10 bases in between. This CDR3 comprises 12 residues. The germline CDR1 and CDR2 sequences are SGHDT and YYEEEE. The CDR3: CASSPQGNTQYF. CDR3 nucleotides: TGTGCCAGCAGCCCACAGGGAAATACGCAGTATTTT. The whole variable domain, remainder taken from reference TRBV5-6 and TRBJ2-3, is DAGVTQSPTHLIKTRGQQVTLRCSPKSGHDTVSWYQQALGQGPQFIFQYYEEEERQRGNFPDRFSGHQFPNYSSELNVNALLLGDSALYLCASSPQGNTQYFGPGTRLTVL.

This clonotype was picked up many times. The chain employs TRBV20-1 and TRBJ2-7; 8 bases are a match to TRBD1. The CDR3 has 13 residues. The germline V gene encodes CDR1 DFQATT and CDR2 SNEGSKA (reference sequence). V was pared by 3 bases and J by 6 bases, with 7 bases of the junction left unmatched. The CDR3 reads CSASRGRLSEQYV. CDR3 bases: TGCAGTGCTAGCAGGGGGCGCTTAAGCGAGCAGTACGTC.

The chain employs TRBV5-1 and TRBJ2-3; possibly TRBD1 or TRBD2 for D (5 bases each). V gave up 4 bases and J gave up 2 bases, with 20 bases separating them. The CDR3 runs to 17 residues. The V gene's germline CDR1 is SGHRS and CDR2 YFSETQ. The CDR3 coding sequence is TGCGCCAGCAGCCCGGGACCAGGGAAGGGGTTCACAGATACGCAGTATTTT. Encoded protein: CASSPGPGKGFTDTQYF.

The genes are TRBV7-3 and TRBJ2-7; D possibly matches TRBD1 or TRBD2 (5 bases each). This CDR3 is built from 15 residues. Trimming removed 5 bases at V and 0 bases at J, with 14 bases between. CDR1 SGHTA and CDR2 FQGTGA come from the germline V gene. The CDR3 DNA sequence: TGTGCCAGCAGCCTCACCCCCGGGACCTCCTACGAGCAGTACTTC. It codes for CASSLTPGTSYEQYF.

The V gene is TRBV30, the J gene TRBJ2-7, with 7 bases that match TRBD2. Germline-derived CDR1 and CDR2 are GTSNPN and SVGIG (reference sequence). The CDR3 has 13 amino acids. V lost 5 bases and J lost 3; bases outside the gene matches: 7. CDR3 amino acids: CAWSRGDLYEQYF. The CDR3 DNA follows: TGTGCCTGGTCCCGGGGGGACCTCTACGAGCAGTACTTC.

This rearrangement joins TRBV11-2 to TRBJ2-1, with D unclear. Trimming took 5 bases from V and 8 from J, leaving 16 bases between them. The CDR3 totals 14 residues. Germline V gives CDR1 SGHAT, CDR2 FQNNGV. The CDR3 is CASSTRTLEHEQFF. The CDR3 bases are TGTGCCAGCAGCACACGGACCTTAGAGCATGAGCAGTTCTTC.

The CDR3 DNA is TGTGCCAGCAGCTTCTTGGACGGCAAAGAGACCCAGTACTTC. Amino acids: CASSFLDGKETQYF. The J gene is TRBJ2-5, the V gene TRBV7-2, with D unresolved. Trimming stripped 3 bases from V and 3 bases from J, with 11 bases between. The CDR3 is made up of 14 amino acids. Germline CDR1 SGHTA, CDR2 FQGNSA.

In this sample, this clonotype turned up a few times. This chain links TRBV18 with TRBJ1-1, with D possibly matching TRBD1 (6 bases). The germline V gene encodes CDR1 KGHSH and CDR2 LQKENI. V was pared by 3 bases and J by 1 base, with 12 bases between. The length of the CDR3 is 15 residues. The CDR3: CASSPQTGKNTEAFF. CDR3 DNA sequence: TGTGCCAGCTCACCCCAGACAGGAAAGAACACTGAAGCTTTCTTT.